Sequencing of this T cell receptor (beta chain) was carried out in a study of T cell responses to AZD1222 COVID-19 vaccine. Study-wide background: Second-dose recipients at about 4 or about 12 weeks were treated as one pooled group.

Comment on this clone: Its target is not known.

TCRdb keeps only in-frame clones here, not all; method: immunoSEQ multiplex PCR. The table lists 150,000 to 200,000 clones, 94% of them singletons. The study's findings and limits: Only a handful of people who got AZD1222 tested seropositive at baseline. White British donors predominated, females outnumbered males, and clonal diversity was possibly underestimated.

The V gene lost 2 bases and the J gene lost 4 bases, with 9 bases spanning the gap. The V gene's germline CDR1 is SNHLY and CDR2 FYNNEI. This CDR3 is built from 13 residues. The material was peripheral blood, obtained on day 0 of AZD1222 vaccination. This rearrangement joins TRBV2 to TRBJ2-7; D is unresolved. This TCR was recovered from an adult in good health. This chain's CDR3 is CASSEYYFYEQYF. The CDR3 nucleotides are TGTGCCAGCAGTGAATATTATTTTTACGAGCAGTACTTC. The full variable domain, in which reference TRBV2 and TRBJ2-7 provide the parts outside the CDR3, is EPEVTQTPSHQVTQMGQEVILRCVPISNHLYFYWYRQILGQKVEFLVSFYNNEISEKSEIFDDQFSVERPDGSNFTLKIRSTKLEDSAMYFCASSEYYFYEQYFGPGTRLTVT.